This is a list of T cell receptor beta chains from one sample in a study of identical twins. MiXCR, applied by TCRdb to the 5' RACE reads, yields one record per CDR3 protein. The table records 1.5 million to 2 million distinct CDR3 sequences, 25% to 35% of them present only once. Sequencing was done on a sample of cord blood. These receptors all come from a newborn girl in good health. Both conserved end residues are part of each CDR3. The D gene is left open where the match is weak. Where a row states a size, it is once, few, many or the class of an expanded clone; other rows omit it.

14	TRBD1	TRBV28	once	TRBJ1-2	TGTGCCAGCAGTTTATTGGACCTAGGGGGCGGCTACACCTTC	CASSLLDLGGGYTF
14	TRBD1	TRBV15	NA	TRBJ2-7	TGTGCCACCAGCGGGACAGTGACCTACGGGGAGCAGTACTTC	CATSGTVTYGEQYF
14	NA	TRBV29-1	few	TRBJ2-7	TGCAGCGTCGGGGGGGGACAGGTGGTCTACGAGCAGTACTTC	CSVGGGQVVYEQYF
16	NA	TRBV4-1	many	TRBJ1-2	TGCGCCAGCAGCCAGAGAGCAGGGCTCTCTAACTATGGCTACACCTTC	CASSQRAGLSNYGYTF
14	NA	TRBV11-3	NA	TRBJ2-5	TGTGCCAGCAGCACGGCCGACGGCCAAGAGACCCAGTACTTC	CASSTADGQETQYF
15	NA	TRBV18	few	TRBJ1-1	TGTGCCAGCTCCCCGGACAGAAGCATGAACACTGAAGCTTTCTTT	CASSPDRSMNTEAFF
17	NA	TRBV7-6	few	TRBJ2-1	TGTGCCAGCAGCTTAGAGGTTGGGAGTTCTTTTTACAATGAGCAGTTCTTC	CASSLEVGSSFYNEQFF
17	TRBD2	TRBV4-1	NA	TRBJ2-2	TGCGCCAGCAGCCAAAAACCTCTAGCGGGGGGCACCGGGGAGCTGTTTTTT	CASSQKPLAGGTGELFF
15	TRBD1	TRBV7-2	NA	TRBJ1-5	TGTGCCAGCAGCTCTGACAGGGCGCTCGGACAGCCCCAGCATTTT	CASSSDRALGQPQHF
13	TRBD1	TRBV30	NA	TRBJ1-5	TGTGCCTGGAGGGACAGGTTCAATCAGCCCCAGCATTTT	CAWRDRFNQPQHF
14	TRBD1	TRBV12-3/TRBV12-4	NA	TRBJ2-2	TGTGCCAGCAGCCGCGGACAGGGGACCGGGGAGCTGTTTTTT	CASSRGQGTGELFF
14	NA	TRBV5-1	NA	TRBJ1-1	TGCGCCAGCAGTTCGTTTGACAGAAGAACTGAAGCTTTCTTT	CASSSFDRRTEAFF
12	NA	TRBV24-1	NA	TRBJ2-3	TGTGCCACCAGCTCAACAGAAAGTACGCAGTATTTT	CATSSTESTQYF
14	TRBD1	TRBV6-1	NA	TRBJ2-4	TGTGCCAGCAGTGAAAGACGACAGGGAAACATTCAGTACTTC	CASSERRQGNIQYF
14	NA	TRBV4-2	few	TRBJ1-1	TGTGCCAGCAGCCAAGATCTGGTGAACACTGAAGCTTTCTTT	CASSQDLVNTEAFF
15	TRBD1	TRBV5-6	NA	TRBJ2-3	TGTGCCAGCAGCCTGGACAGGGATAACACAGATACGCAGTATTTT	CASSLDRDNTDTQYF
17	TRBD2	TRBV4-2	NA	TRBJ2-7	TGTGCCAGCAGCCCCCGACTAGCGGGAGGGGACATATACGAGCAGTACTTC	CASSPRLAGGDIYEQYF
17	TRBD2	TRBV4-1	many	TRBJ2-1	TGCGCCAGCAGCCAAGGACTAGCGGGAGGGCCATACAATGAGCAGTTCTTC	CASSQGLAGGPYNEQFF
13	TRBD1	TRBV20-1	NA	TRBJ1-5	TGCAGTGCTAGAGATCGGGACAGCCAGCCCCAGCATTTT	CSARDRDSQPQHF
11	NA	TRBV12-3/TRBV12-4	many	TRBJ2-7	TGTGCCAGCAGTTCTAGTCGCGAGCAGTACTTC	CASSSSREQYF
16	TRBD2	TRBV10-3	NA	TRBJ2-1	TGTGCCATCAGTTTGACTAGCGGGGCCACCGGGGGCGAGCAGTTCTTC	CAISLTSGATGGEQFF
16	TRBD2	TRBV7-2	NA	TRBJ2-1	TGTGCCAGCAACTTTAGTCCGGGACTATCCTACAATGAGCAGTTCTTC	CASNFSPGLSYNEQFF
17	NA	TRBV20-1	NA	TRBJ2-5	TGCAGTGCTAGAGATCACTTCAAGCGGTTAGGTGGTGAGACCCAGTACTTC	CSARDHFKRLGGETQYF
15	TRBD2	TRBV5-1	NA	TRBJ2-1	TGCGCCAGCAGCTTCTTAGCGGGGGGGCCGGATGAGCAGTTCTTC	CASSFLAGGPDEQFF
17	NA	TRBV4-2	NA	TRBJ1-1	TGTGCCAGCAGCCAAGTAGGCGATCGGGGACCCGAGACTGAAGCTTTCTTT	CASSQVGDRGPETEAFF
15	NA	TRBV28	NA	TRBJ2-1	TGTGCCAGCAGCTGGACAGACAGGTCCTACAATGAGCAGTTCTTC	CASSWTDRSYNEQFF
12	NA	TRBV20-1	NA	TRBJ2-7	TGCAGTGCTAGAGGGGGCGGAACCGAGCAGTACTTC	CSARGGGTEQYF
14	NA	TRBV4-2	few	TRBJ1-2	TGTGCCAGCAGCCCACCAGCAGGGGTCTATGGCTACACCTTC	CASSPPAGVYGYTF
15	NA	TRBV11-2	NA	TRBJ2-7	TGTGCCAGCAGCTTAGGAGCTTCCCCCTACAATGAGCAGTACTTC	CASSLGASPYNEQYF
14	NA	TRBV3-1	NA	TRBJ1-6	TGTGCCAGCAGCCAAGCCGGGGGCCATTCACCCCTCCACTTT	CASSQAGGHSPLHF
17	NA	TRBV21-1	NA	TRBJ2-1	TGTGCCAGCAGCAAAGTTGGGCTAGCGGGAGGACACAATGAGCAGTTCTTC	CASSKVGLAGGHNEQFF
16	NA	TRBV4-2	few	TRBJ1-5	TGTGCCAGCAGCCAAGATGTCGGGTATAGCAATCAGCCCCAGCATTTT	CASSQDVGYSNQPQHF
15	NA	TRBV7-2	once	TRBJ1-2	TGTGCCAGCAGCTTACGGGGACCGGGCAACTATGGCTACACCTTC	CASSLRGPGNYGYTF
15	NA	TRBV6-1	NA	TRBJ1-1	TGTGCCAGCAGCAGCACGGGAAGGGAGTTCACTGAAGCTTTCTTT	CASSSTGREFTEAFF
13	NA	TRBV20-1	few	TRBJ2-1	TGCAGTGCTAGTTACACTAGCCTACATGAGCAGTTCTTC	CSASYTSLHEQFF
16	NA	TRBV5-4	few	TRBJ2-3	TGTGCCAGCAGCGTAGCGACAGGCTCTAGCACAGATACGCAGTATTTT	CASSVATGSSTDTQYF
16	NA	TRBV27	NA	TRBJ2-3	TGTGCCAGCAGTTTACGCTTACTAAAGAGCACAGATACGCAGTATTTT	CASSLRLLKSTDTQYF
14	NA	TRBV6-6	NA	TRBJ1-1	TGTGCCAGCAGTGACCAGACAGCACCCCATGAAGCTTTCTTT	CASSDQTAPHEAFF
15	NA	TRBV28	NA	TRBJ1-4	TGTGCCAGCAGTAGAGGGCTAGGAACTAATGAAAAACTGTTTTTT	CASSRGLGTNEKLFF
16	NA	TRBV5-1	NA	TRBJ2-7	TGCGCCAGCAGCTTTAGTGGGAGATCTGGGGGGTACGAGCAGTACTTC	CASSFSGRSGGYEQYF
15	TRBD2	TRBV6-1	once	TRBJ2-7	TGTGCCAGCAGTGTCGGTAGCGGGAGGTCCTACGAGCTGTACTTC	CASSVGSGRSYELYF
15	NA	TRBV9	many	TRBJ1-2	TGTGCCAGCAGCCGTGGGGACAACCTTAACTATGGCTACACCTTC	CASSRGDNLNYGYTF
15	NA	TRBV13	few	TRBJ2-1	TGTGCCAGCAGCTTAGTACAGGGAACCTACAATGAGCAGTTCTTC	CASSLVQGTYNEQFF
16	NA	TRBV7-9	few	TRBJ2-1	TGTGCCAGCAGCTTAGTTATAGGCGGCTCCTACAATGAGCAGTTCTTC	CASSLVIGGSYNEQFF
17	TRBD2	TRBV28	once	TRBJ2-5	TGTGCCAGCAGTTTACCAGGACTAGCGGGACACTGGAATGAGCAGTACTTC	CASSLPGLAGHWNEQYF
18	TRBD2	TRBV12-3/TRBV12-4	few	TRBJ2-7	TGTGCCAGCAGTTCACTCCCGGGACTAGCGGGAGGGCCATACGAGCAGTACTTC	CASSSLPGLAGGPYEQYF